In its sample, the clone carrying this T cell receptor (beta chain) was seen many times. Its target is unknown. The sample originates from a study of CD8 T cells in ankylosing spondylitis. Study-wide points: Disease-linked clones had a CD8+ phenotype and relatively low frequency in peripheral blood. In the blood and synovial fluid of reactive arthritis, some motif variants had been previously reported. Reportedly, matched ankylosing spondylitis synovial fluid was significantly enriched for disease-linked clones.

Quantitative molecular-barcoded 5'-RACE generated the TCR beta libraries. TCRdb redid the calling of the 5' RACE reads with MiXCR, one entry per CDR3 protein. The sample carries a few hundred thousand distinct CDR3 sequences, roughly a tenth recorded once. V dropped 7 bases and J dropped 4; count of bases not matched to a gene: 9. CDR1 and CDR2 (germline): MDHEN, SYDVKM. This CDR3 region has 14 residues. Sequencing used blood, either unsorted or a sorted T cell fraction (not recorded which). The chain couples TRBV28 to TRBJ1-2, with 7 bases that match TRBD1. This sequence originates from a male donor with ankylosing spondylitis or in good health (not recorded which). CDR3 in amino acids: CASTPGTETYGYTF. DNA for the CDR3: TGTGCCAGCACCCCCGGGACAGAGACCTATGGCTACACCTTC.